What follows is one TCR beta chain and its context. Its antigen is unknown. This CDR3 has 17 residues. The data stem from a study of cytomegalovirus exposure and HLA in healthy donors. Though nominally healthy at sampling, donors likely had unrecorded immune exposures. The PCR contained 60 Vbeta and 13 Jbeta primers. Sequencing used immunoSEQ multiplex PCR; TCRdb keeps in-frame clones, though not all of them. Altogether 60,000 to 80,000 clones are present, approximately 60% being singletons, with the ten largest covering 2.5% to 3%. Findings and caveats of the study: Altogether, 150 to 200 TCR beta chains were recorded as cytomegalovirus-associated. Analysis performed later showed TCR beta chains linked to HLA being more clonally expanded than equally common others.

The source is a man under 40 in good health and CMV-seronegative. Sequencing was performed on PBMCs. The chain recombines TRBV21-1 with TRBJ2-7; the table's D call of TRBD2 was not tested on the DNA. TRBV21-1 has pseudogene status. The CDR3 DNA reads as TGTGCCAGCAGCAAAAGGGGTGTTTGGGGGGGTTTCTACGAGCAGTACTTC. Translating it yields CASSKRGVWGGFYEQYF.